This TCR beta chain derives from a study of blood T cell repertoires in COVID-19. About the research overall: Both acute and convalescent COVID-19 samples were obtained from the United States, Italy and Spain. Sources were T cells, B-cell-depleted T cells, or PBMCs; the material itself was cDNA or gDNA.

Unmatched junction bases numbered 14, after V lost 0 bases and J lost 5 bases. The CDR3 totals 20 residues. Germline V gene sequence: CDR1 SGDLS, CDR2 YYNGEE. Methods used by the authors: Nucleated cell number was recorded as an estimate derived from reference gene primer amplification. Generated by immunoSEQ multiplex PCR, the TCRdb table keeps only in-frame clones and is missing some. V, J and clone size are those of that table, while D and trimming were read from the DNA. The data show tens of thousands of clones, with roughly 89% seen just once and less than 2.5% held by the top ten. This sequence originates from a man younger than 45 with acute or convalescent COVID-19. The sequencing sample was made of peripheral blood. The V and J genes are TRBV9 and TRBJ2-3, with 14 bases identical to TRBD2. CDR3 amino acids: CASSVAGGLGLAGDKDTQYF. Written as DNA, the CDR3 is TGTGCCAGCAGCGTAGCGGGGGGCTTGGGACTAGCGGGAGACAAAGATACGCAGTATTTT.